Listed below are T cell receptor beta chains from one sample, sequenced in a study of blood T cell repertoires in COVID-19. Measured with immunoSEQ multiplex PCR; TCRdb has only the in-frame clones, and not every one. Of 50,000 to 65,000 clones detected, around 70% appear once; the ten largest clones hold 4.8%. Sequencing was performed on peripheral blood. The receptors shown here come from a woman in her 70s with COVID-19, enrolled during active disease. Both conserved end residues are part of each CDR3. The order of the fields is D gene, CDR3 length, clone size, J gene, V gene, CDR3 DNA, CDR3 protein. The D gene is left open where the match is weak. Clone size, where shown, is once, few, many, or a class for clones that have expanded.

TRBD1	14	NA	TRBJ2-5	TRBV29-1	TGCAGCGTTGACGATCAGGGGGATCAAGAGACCCAGTACTTC	CSVDDQGDQETQYF
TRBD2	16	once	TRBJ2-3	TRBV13	TGTGCCAGCAGCACCCGACTAGCGGACAGCACAGATACGCAGTATTTT	CASSTRLADSTDTQYF
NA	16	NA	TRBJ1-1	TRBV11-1	TGTGCCAGCAGCTCCAGAGGGGGTCTGCGGGACACTGAAGCTTTCTTT	CASSSRGGLRDTEAFF
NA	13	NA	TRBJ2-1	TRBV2	TGTGCCAGCATGGCAGGGTCCTACAATGAGCAGTTCTTC	CASMAGSYNEQFF
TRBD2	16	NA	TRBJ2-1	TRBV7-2	TGTGCCAGCAGCTTAATGGCTAGCGGAGCCGGGAATGAGCAGTTCTTC	CASSLMASGAGNEQFF
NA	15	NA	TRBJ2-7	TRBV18	TGTGCCAGCTCACAGGGAGTCGGACAGACCTACGAGCAGTACTTC	CASSQGVGQTYEQYF
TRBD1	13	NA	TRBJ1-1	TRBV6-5	TGTGCCACCTCCCACAGGGGGGCCACTGAAGCTTTCTTT	CATSHRGATEAFF
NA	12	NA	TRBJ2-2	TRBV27	TGTGCCAGCAGCAGGGAACCCGGGGAGCTGTTTTTT	CASSREPGELFF
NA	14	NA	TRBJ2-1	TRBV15	TGTGCCACCAGCAGCGCACAGGGTCACAATGAGCAGTTCTTC	CATSSAQGHNEQFF
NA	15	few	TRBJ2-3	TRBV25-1	TGTGCCAGCAGAAGGGGGGGGACGAGCACAGATACGCAGTATTTT	CASRRGGTSTDTQYF
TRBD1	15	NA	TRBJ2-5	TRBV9	TGTGCCAGCAGCGGACAGGGGGCGCGAGGAGAGACCCAGTACTTC	CASSGQGARGETQYF
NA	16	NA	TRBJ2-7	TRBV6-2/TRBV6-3	TGTGCCAGCAGTTACTCACTGGAGGGTGGCTCCTACGAGCAGTACTTC	CASSYSLEGGSYEQYF
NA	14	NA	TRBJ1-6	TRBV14	TGTGCCAGCAGCCAAGTCCAGGGATGGTCACCCCTCCACTTT	CASSQVQGWSPLHF
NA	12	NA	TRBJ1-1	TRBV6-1	TGTGCCAGCAGTGAACTTTGGGGGGTGGCTTTCTTT	CASSELWGVAFF
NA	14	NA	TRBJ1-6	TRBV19	TGTGCCACCTCTAGCGGGGCAGGGAATTCACCCCTCCACTTT	CATSSGAGNSPLHF
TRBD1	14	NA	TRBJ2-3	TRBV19	TGTGCCAGTAGCCCGGGACAGGGAGCAGATACGCAGTATTTT	CASSPGQGADTQYF
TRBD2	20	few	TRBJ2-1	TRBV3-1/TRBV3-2	TGTGCCAGCAGCCGTCCTAGCGGAGCCCTACGCTCAAGCTCCTACAATGAGCAGTTCTTC	CASSRPSGALRSSSYNEQFF
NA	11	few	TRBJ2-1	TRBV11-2	TGTGCCAGCAGCGCTAGTTTTGAGCAGTTCTTC	CASSASFEQFF
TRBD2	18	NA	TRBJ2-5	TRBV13	TGTGCCAGCAGCCGGGCAGGGGGGACTAGCGGGAGACAAGAGACCCAGTACTTC	CASSRAGGTSGRQETQYF
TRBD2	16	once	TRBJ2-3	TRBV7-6	TGTGCCAGCAGCTTGGTTAGCGGGGGGAACACAGATACGCAGTATTTT	CASSLVSGGNTDTQYF
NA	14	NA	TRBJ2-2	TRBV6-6	TGTGCCAGCAGTTACTCCTGGAACACCGGGGAGCTGTTTTTT	CASSYSWNTGELFF
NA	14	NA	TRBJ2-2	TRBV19	TGTGCCAGTAGTATAGGGGGGCCCACCGGGGAGCTGTTTTTT	CASSIGGPTGELFF
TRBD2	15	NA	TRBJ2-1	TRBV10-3	TGTGCCATCAGTGGAGGACTAGCGGGGGGGGATGAGCAGTTCTTC	CAISGGLAGGDEQFF
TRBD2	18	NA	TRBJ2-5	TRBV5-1	TGCGCCAGCAGTCGGGGACTAGCGGGGGGGAACGAAGAAGAGACCCAGTACTTC	CASSRGLAGGNEEETQYF
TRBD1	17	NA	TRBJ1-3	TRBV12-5	TGTGCTAGTGGTATACGACAGGGACGGAACTCTGGAAACACCATATATTTT	CASGIRQGRNSGNTIYF
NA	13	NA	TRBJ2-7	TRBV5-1	TGCGCCAGCAGCTTGGGGGGGGGCGGGGAGCAGTACTTC	CASSLGGGGEQYF
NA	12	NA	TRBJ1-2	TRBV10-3	TGTGCCATCAGGAGGACTCCGGGTGGCTACACCTTC	CAIRRTPGGYTF
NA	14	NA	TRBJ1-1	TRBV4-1	TGCGCCAGCAGCTCCTTTGCGAGGAACACTGAAGCTTTCTTT	CASSSFARNTEAFF
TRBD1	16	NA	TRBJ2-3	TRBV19	TGTGCCAGTAGTTTCCGGACAGGGGTTGGGACAGATACGCAGTATTTT	CASSFRTGVGTDTQYF
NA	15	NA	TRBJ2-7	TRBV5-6	TGTGCCAGCGTGAGGGGGGCAGGGGGTTCCCACGAGCAGTACTTC	CASVRGAGGSHEQYF
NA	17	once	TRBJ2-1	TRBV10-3	TGTGCCATCAGTGAGTTTCGGGGGACGGATGTCTACAATGAGCAGTTCTTC	CAISEFRGTDVYNEQFF
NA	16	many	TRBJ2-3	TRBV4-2	TGTGCCAGCAGCCAAGAAAAGGGCGGAGGAGCAGATACGCAGTATTTT	CASSQEKGGGADTQYF
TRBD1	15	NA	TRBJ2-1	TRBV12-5	TGTGCTAGTGGTTTCGGGACAGGGAGCTACAATGAGCAGTTCTTC	CASGFGTGSYNEQFF
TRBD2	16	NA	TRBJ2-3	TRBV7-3	TGTGCCAGCAGCTTATTAAGCGGGAAAGGCACAGATACGCAGTATTTT	CASSLLSGKGTDTQYF